The 27 T cell receptor beta chains below come from one sample, sequenced in a study of blood T cell repertoires in COVID-19. Repertoires were generated with immunoSEQ multiplex PCR, while TCRdb's copy carries only in-frame clones and drops some. The sample records 130,000 or so clones, just over 85% being singletons. The material sequenced was peripheral blood. The receptors come from an older woman with acute or convalescent COVID-19.

DNA of the CDR3: TGTGCCAGCAGTTCGGGGTTGAACTATGGCTACACCTTC. Protein product: CASSSGLNYGYTF. The rearrangement uses TRBV6-6 and TRBJ1-2; no definite D call. The V gene's germline CDR1 is MNHNY and CDR2 SVGAGI (reference sequence). The CDR3 extends over 13 amino acids. Between the trimmed V and J ends, which lost 4 bases and 2 bases, there was a span of 8 bases.

This chain uses TRBV10-3 with TRBJ1-1, with TRBD1 as a possible D gene (6 bases). CDR1 ENHRY and CDR2 SYGVKD come from the germline V gene. V shed 7 bases and J shed 0 bases, with 36 bases lying between them. The CDR3 loop spans 22 amino acids. The CDR3 sequence: CAINLDQRLVDRLNQMNTEAFF. CDR3 in DNA: TGTGCCATCAATCTAGATCAACGGTTGGTGGACAGACTTAACCAAATGAACACTGAAGCTTTCTTT.

This rearrangement joins TRBV5-1 to TRBJ2-7; D perhaps matches TRBD2 (6 bases). Germline values: CDR1 SGHRS, CDR2 YFSETQ. The ends were cut back, 3 bases at V and 1 base at J, with 11 bases in the middle. The CDR3 has 14 residues. The CDR3 loop is CASSSSGLSYEQYF. As DNA, the CDR3 is TGCGCCAGCAGCTCTTCGGGACTGTCCTACGAGCAGTACTTC.

A word on this clone: At one end, the junction sequence differs from germline, possibly due to a read error. The chain links TRBV7-8 to TRBJ2-7, with 7 bases fitting TRBD1. CDR1 SGHVS and CDR2 FQNEAQ come from the germline V gene. The CDR3 covers 16 residues. Here the CDR3 reads CASSLAWDSASDEQYF. CDR3 coding DNA: TGTGCCAGCAGCCTAGCCTGGGACAGCGCCTCGGACGAGCAGTACTTC.

This chain links TRBV12-3 or TRBV12-4 with TRBJ2-5; D remains unclear. This CDR3 is built from 13 residues. Deletions cut 3 bases from V and 2 bases from J, with 7 bases between. CDR3 bases: TGTGCCAGCAGTTTTGGGCTTCAAGAGACCCAGTACTTC. Protein product: CASSFGLQETQYF.

This clone was detected once. V is TRBV28 and J is TRBJ1-1; TRBD1 aligns across 8 bases. The CDR3 loop spans 14 amino acids. Losses at the gene ends were 7 bases for V and 4 bases for J; bases not matched to a gene: 8. Germline loops: CDR1 MDHEN, CDR2 SYDVKM. CDR3 in DNA: TGTGCCAGCATGTACACAGGGGGAGGCACTGAAGCTTTCTTT. Amino acid sequence: CASMYTGGGTEAFF.

A single count supports this clone. The chain combines TRBV11-3 with TRBJ2-7; 7 positions agree with TRBD2. The CDR3 has 14 residues. CDR1 SGHNT and CDR2 YENEEA come from the germline V gene. V dropped 2 bases and J dropped 2; count of bases not matched to a gene: 3. CDR3 in amino acids: CASSLSGLAYEQYF. The CDR3 nucleotides read TGTGCCAGCAGCTTATCAGGACTAGCCTACGAGCAGTACTTC.

The V gene is TRBV4-3, the J gene TRBJ2-3; unclear D gene. The CDR3 length is 14 residues. Trimming cost V 4 bases and J 2 bases, with 10 bases left between them. Germline-derived CDR1 and CDR2 are LGHNA and YSLEER. CDR3 DNA sequence: TGCGCCAGCAGCCCCGGGTCGCTCACAGATACGCAGTATTTT. Amino acids: CASSPGSLTDTQYF.

The table lists this clone with a few counts. V is TRBV30 and J is TRBJ1-6; D is uncertain. CDR3 size: 13 residues. With 2 bases removed from V and 8 bases from J, the gap between germline ends came to 10 bases. CDR1 is GTSNPN, CDR2 SVGIG, per germline (reference sequence). In DNA, the CDR3 is TGTGCCTGGAGTTGGAGGGAGGATTCACCCCTCCACTTT. As protein: CAWSWREDSPLHF.

The rearrangement uses TRBV29-1 and TRBJ2-5, with TRBD2 as a possible D gene (5 bases). The germline V gene encodes CDR1 SQVTM and CDR2 ANQGSEA. Trimming took off 4 bases at V and 4 bases at J, with 10 bases between the two ends. The CDR3 runs to 12 residues. CDR3 DNA sequence: TGCAGCGTTGCGGACTTTGCAGAGACCCAGTACTTC. It translates to CSVADFAETQYF.

This clone has just a few counts. The rearrangement uses TRBV5-6 and TRBJ1-2; a possible D gene is TRBD1 (6 bases). Per the germline V gene, CDR1 is SGHDT and CDR2 is YYEEEE. CDR3 length: 14 residues. V was clipped by 2 bases and J by 2 bases, with 10 bases between them. The DNA for the CDR3 is TGTGCCAGCAGCTTTGAGGGGGAGAACTATGGCTACACCTTC. Amino acids: CASSFEGENYGYTF. Combining the CDR3 with reference TRBV5-6 and TRBJ1-2 gives the whole variable domain DAGVTQSPTHLIKTRGQQVTLRCSPKSGHDTVSWYQQALGQGPQFIFQYYEEEERQRGNFPDRFSGHQFPNYSSELNVNALLLGDSALYLCASSFEGENYGYTFGSGTRLTVV.

V gene TRBV5-1 combines with J gene TRBJ2-5, with 10 bases identical to TRBD2. From germline, CDR1 is SGHRS and CDR2 YFSETQ. With V trimmed by 2 bases and J by 5 bases, 12 bases remained unmatched. This CDR3 spans 17 amino acids. In DNA, the CDR3 is TGCGCCAGCAGCTTTTCTAGCGGGGGTTCCGCAAGGGAGACCCAGTACTTC. Amino acid sequence: CASSFSSGGSARETQYF.

The rearrangement joins TRBV6-1 to TRBJ1-6, with D hard to call. The CDR3 is 14 residues long. Germline V gives CDR1 MNHNS, CDR2 SASEGT. V was trimmed by 3 bases and J by 6 bases, leaving 9 bases between them. The CDR3 sequence: CASSDEGFNSPLHF. The DNA for the CDR3 is TGTGCCAGCAGTGATGAGGGTTTTAATTCACCCCTCCACTTT.

V and J are TRBV7-2 and TRBJ2-3; 8 bases align to TRBD2. V gave up 5 bases and J gave up 1 base; unmatched junction bases: 2. The CDR3 contains 14 residues. The V gene's germline CDR1 is SGHTA and CDR2 FQGNSA. The CDR3 sequence is CASSPTSGTDTQYF. CDR3 nucleotide sequence: TGTGCCAGCAGCCCGACTAGCGGCACAGATACGCAGTATTTT.

This sequence joins TRBV5-1 and TRBJ1-1, with a weak D call TRBD1 (6 bases). Trimming removed 1 base from V and 6 bases from J, with 10 bases in between. Germline loops: CDR1 SGHRS, CDR2 YFSETQ. This CDR3 spans 13 amino acids. As DNA, the CDR3 is TGCGCCAGCAGCTTGAGCAGGGGTGCTGAAGCTTTCTTT. It encodes CASSLSRGAEAFF.

The chain uses TRBV7-2 and TRBJ1-6, with D tentatively TRBD1 (6 bases). Germline V gene sequence: CDR1 SGHTA, CDR2 FQGNSA. V shed 2 bases and J shed 9 bases, with 14 bases lying between them. This CDR3 is built from 15 residues. The CDR3 is CASSLNGRGSSPLHF. Written as DNA, the CDR3 is TGTGCCAGCAGCTTAAATGGCAGGGGAAGTTCACCCCTCCACTTT.

The rearrangement links TRBV2 to TRBJ1-1; 10 positions agree with TRBD1. J gave up 7 bases and V 5 bases, and 10 bases lay outside the gene matches. CDR1 SNHLY and CDR2 FYNNEI come from the germline V gene. This CDR3 has 15 residues. As DNA, the CDR3 is TGTGCCAGCAGTCCAAGACAGGGGGCCCTAGTTGAAGCTTTCTTT. As protein: CASSPRQGALVEAFF.

This chain connects TRBV20-1 to TRBJ2-1; D gene uncertain. Germline-derived CDR1 and CDR2 are DFQATT and SNEGSKA (reference sequence). V was pared by 2 bases and J by 8 bases, with 7 bases between. This CDR3 contains 11 residues. The CDR3 nucleotides are TGCAGTGCTAGATCGGGTCATGAGCAGTTCTTC. This translates into CSARSGHEQFF.

This chain uses TRBV4-3 with TRBJ2-7, with D tentatively TRBD1 (5 bases). Trimming took off 0 bases at V and 3 bases at J, with 9 bases between the two ends. This CDR3 has 14 residues. Per germline, CDR1 LGHNA and CDR2 YSLEER. CDR3 coding DNA: TGCGCCAGCAGCCAAGAGTGGGGCGGCTACGAGCAGTACTTC. It is translated as CASSQEWGGYEQYF.

J is TRBJ2-5 and V is TRBV6-5; 8 bases agree with TRBD2. This CDR3 has 15 residues. CDR1 is MNHEY, CDR2 SVGAGI, per germline. Trimming removed 6 bases from V and 5 bases from J; junction bases left unmatched: 11. In DNA form, the CDR3 reads TGTGCCAGCAGCCCCGTAGCGGGGATGGACGAGACCCAGTACTTC. Translation: CASSPVAGMDETQYF.

The V call is TRBV10-3, the J call TRBJ1-1; D is ambiguous. Trimming left V 2 bases short and J 6 bases short, with 10 bases between. CDR3 size: 13 residues. CDR1 and CDR2 from the germline V gene are ENHRY and SYGVKD. The CDR3 DNA sequence: TGTGCCATCAGTGAGGGGCTCGGTGCTGAAGCTTTCTTT. Its translation: CAISEGLGAEAFF.

The genes are TRBV19 and TRBJ2-3, with 9 bases aligning to TRBD2. This CDR3 has 16 residues. Germline trimming cut 3 bases from V and 3 bases from J; bases unmatched to any gene: 7. The germline V gene has CDR1 LNHDA and CDR2 SQIVND (reference sequence). The DNA of the CDR3 is TGTGCCAGTAGTATTATTACTAGCGGGTCGACAGATACGCAGTATTTT. Amino acids: CASSIITSGSTDTQYF. The variable domain in full, with the rest retrieved from reference TRBV19 and TRBJ2-3, is DGGITQSPKYLFRKEGQNVTLSCEQNLNHDAMYWYRQDPGQGLRLIYYSQIVNDFQKGDIAEGYSVSREKKESFPLTVTSAQKNPTAFYLCASSIITSGSTDTQYFGPGTRLTVL.

The chain carries TRBV28 and TRBJ2-7; the D is unclear. The CDR3 loop spans 12 amino acids. Germline V gene data show CDR1 as MDHEN and CDR2 as SYDVKM. The V and J ends lost 3 bases and 9 bases respectively, with 12 bases between them. CDR3 coding DNA: TGTGCCAGCAGTTTGCCCAACCTCGGGCAGTACTTC. This sequence encodes CASSLPNLGQYF.

The rearrangement links TRBV7-6 to TRBJ2-1, with 8 bases lining up with TRBD2. This CDR3 is built from 16 residues. V was pared by 5 bases and J by 3 bases, with 9 bases of the junction left unmatched. Germline CDR1 and CDR2: SGHVS and FNYEAQ. The CDR3: CASSPVGGARYNEQFF. CDR3 nucleotides: TGTGCCAGCAGCCCCGTCGGGGGGGCGCGCTACAATGAGCAGTTCTTC.

V gene TRBV4-3 combines with J gene TRBJ1-1; D is possibly TRBD1 (6 bases). Germline V gene sequence: CDR1 LGHNA, CDR2 YSLEER. V was shortened by 4 bases and J by 10 bases, with 34 bases between the two germline ends. This CDR3 region has 19 residues. The CDR3 DNA is TGCGCCAGCAGCCCGGTGGCGGGGGGCGTGGTTGCGGACTCCCGCGGAGCTTTCTTT. Translated: CASSPVAGGVVADSRGAFF.

In its sample, this clone was seen many times. V is TRBV2 and J is TRBJ2-1; 14 bases are a match to TRBD2. With V trimmed by 6 bases and J by 1 base, 11 bases remained unmatched. Germline assignment: CDR1 SNHLY and CDR2 FYNNEI. The CDR3 has 19 residues. CDR3 DNA sequence: TGTGCCAGCAGAGTCCCCGGGACTAGCGGGGGTTGGTCCTACAATGAGCAGTTCTTC. This encodes CASRVPGTSGGWSYNEQFF. Complete variable domain (other parts from reference TRBV2 and TRBJ2-1): EPEVTQTPSHQVTQMGQEVILRCVPISNHLYFYWYRQILGQKVEFLVSFYNNEISEKSEIFDDQFSVERPDGSNFTLKIRSTKLEDSAMYFCASRVPGTSGGWSYNEQFFGPGTRLTVL.

This clone has a single count. The chain couples TRBV7-9 to TRBJ2-5, with D tentatively TRBD1 (6 bases). This CDR3 has 15 amino acids. V was pared by 3 bases and J by 3 bases, with 14 bases between. Germline loops: CDR1 SEHNR, CDR2 FQNEAQ (reference sequence). The DNA for the CDR3 is TGTGCCAGCAGCTTCTCAGGACAGCCGGAAGAGACCCAGTACTTC. Amino acid sequence: CASSFSGQPEETQYF.